This T cell receptor beta chain is drawn from a study of T cell repertoires in aging, cancer and after chemotherapy. Overall study findings and caveats: In healthy donors, age-related TCR diversity loss mainly reflected lost richness.

There are 12 residues in the CDR3. The V gene lost 2 bases and the J gene lost 3 bases, with 5 bases spanning the gap. Germline V gives CDR1 SGHAT, CDR2 FQNNGV. This clonotype was seen a single time. Its antigen is still unknown. TRB rearrangements spanning V, D and J were amplified using mixed TRB-A/B primers. One entry per CDR3 protein results from TCRdb running MiXCR on the multiplex PCR reads. The data contain 1,500 to 2,000 distinct CDR3 sequences, about 26% of them singletons. TCR beta rearrangements were amplified from peripheral blood genomic DNA. The specimen was blood. The chain carries TRBV11-2 and TRBJ2-7; D ambiguous. The origin of this receptor is a human donor with a solid tumor. CDR3 nucleotides: TGTGCCAGCAGCTTAATTAGCTACGAGCAGTACTTC. Its translation is CASSLISYEQYF.